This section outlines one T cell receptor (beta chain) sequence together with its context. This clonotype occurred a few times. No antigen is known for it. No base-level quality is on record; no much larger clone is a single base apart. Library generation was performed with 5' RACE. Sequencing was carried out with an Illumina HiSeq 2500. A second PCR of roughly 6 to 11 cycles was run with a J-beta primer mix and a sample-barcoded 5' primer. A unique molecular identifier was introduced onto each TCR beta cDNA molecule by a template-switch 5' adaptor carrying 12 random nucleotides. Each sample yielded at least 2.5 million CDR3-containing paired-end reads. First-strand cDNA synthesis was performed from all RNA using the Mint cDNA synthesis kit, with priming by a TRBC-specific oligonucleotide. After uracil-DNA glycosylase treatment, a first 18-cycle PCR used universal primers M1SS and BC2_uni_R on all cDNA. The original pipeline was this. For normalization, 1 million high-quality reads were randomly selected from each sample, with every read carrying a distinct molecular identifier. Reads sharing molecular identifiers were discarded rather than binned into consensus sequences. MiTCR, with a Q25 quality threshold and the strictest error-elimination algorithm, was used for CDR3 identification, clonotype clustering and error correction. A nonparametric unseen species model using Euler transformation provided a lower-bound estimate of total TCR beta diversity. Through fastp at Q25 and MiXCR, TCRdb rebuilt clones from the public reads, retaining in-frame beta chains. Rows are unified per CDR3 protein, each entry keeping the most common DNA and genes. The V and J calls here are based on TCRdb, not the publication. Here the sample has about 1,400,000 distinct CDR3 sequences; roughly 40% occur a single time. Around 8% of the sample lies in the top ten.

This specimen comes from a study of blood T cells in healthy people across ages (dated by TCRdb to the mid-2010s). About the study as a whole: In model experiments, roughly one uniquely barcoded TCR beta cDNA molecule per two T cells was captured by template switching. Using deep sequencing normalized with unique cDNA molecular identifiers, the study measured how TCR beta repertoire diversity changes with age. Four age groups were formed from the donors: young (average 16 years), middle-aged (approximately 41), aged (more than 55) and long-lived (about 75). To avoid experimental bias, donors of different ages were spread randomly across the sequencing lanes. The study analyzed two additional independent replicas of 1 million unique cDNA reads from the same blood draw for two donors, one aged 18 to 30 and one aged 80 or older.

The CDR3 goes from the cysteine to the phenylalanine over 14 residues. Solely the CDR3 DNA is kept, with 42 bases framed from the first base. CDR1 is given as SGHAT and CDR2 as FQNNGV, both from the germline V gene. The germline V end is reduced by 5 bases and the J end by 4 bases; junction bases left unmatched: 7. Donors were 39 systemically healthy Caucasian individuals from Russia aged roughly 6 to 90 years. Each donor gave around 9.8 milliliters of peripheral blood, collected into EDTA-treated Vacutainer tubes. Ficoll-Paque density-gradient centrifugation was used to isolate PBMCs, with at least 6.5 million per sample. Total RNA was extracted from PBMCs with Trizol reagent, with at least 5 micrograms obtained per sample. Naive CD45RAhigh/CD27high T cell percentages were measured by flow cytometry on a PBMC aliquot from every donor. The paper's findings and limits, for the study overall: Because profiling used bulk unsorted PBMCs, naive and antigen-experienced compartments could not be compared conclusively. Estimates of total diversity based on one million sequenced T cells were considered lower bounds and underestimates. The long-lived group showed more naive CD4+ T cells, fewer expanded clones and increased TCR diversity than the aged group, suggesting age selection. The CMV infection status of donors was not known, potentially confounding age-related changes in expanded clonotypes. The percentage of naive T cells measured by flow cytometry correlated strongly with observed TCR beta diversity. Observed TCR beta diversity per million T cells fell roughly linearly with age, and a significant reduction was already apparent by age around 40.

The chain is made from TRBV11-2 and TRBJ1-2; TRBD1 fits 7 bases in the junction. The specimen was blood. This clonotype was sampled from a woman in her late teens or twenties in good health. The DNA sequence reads TGTGCCAGCAGCGCCACGACAGGGATCTATGGCTACACCTTC. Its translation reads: CASSATTGIYGYTF. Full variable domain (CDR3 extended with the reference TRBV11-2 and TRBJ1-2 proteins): EAGVAQSPRYKIIEKRQSVAFWCNPISGHATLYWYQQILGQGPKLLIQFQNNGVVDDSQLPKDRFSAERLKGVDSTLKIQPAKLEDSAVYLCASSATTGIYGYTFGSGTRLTVV.